This T cell receptor beta chain was identified during a study of early T cells in non-severe SARS-CoV-2 infection. CDR3 length equals 14 residues. The V gene's germline CDR1 is SNHLY and CDR2 FYNNEI. With V trimmed by 6 bases and J by 6 bases, 7 bases remained unmatched. TCRdb re-called the 5' RACE reads with MiXCR, one entry per CDR3 protein. This table has roughly 92,000 distinct CDR3 sequences, about 12% appearing once. This clonotype was counted at least ten times. V usage is TRBV2 and J usage is TRBJ2-1; TRBD1 agrees at 8 bases. The starting material was whole blood, obtained at baseline. This clonotype originated in an adult who was a healthcare worker with PCR-confirmed SARS-CoV-2 infection or an uninfected control (not recorded which). CDR3 region: CASRRTGMGNEQFF. CDR3 coding DNA: TGTGCCAGCAGACGGACAGGGATGGGCAATGAGCAGTTCTTC.